Each of the 8 T cell receptor beta chains below was sequenced from the same sample in a study of OX40 agonist ivuxolimab in advanced cancers. The method was immunoSEQ multiplex PCR; TCRdb's version includes in-frame clones alone and lacks a portion of them. The sample consists of some 96,000 clones, 70% to 85% of them appearing once. Here the sequenced sample was CD4+ or CD8+ T cells sorted from blood, taken in a trial of the OX40 agonist ivuxolimab. These receptors came from an adult with an advanced solid tumor such as melanoma, head and neck, liver or kidney cancer.

The chain carries TRBV10-3 and TRBJ1-4, with D possibly being TRBD1 (6 bases). The V end lost 6 bases, the J end lost 5 bases, and 13 bases lay between the germline ends. Per germline, CDR1 ENHRY and CDR2 SYGVKD. This CDR3 contains 14 residues. The CDR3 reads CAIRDGTQNEKLFF. Written as DNA, the CDR3 is TGTGCCATCAGAGACGGGACACAGAATGAAAAACTGTTTTTT.

The chain is built from TRBV5-1 and TRBJ1-1; 7 nucleotides align to TRBD1. The CDR3 contains 15 residues. With 0 bases clipped from V and 6 bases from J, the junction kept 8 bases outside the gene matches. Germline V lookup: CDR1 SGHRS, CDR2 YFSETQ. The CDR3 coding sequence is TGCGCCAGCAGCTTGGATAACAGGGGTGCGGCTGAAGCTTTCTTT. Protein product: CASSLDNRGAAEAFF.

The J gene is TRBJ2-1, the V gene TRBV7-2, with 7 nucleotides matching TRBD2. Germline CDR1 SGHTA, CDR2 FQGNSA. This CDR3 spans 14 amino acids. V lost 5 bases, J lost 4 bases, and 5 bases stayed unmatched. The CDR3 spells CASSRDYGYNEQFF. In nucleotides, the CDR3 is TGTGCCAGCAGCCGGGACTATGGATACAATGAGCAGTTCTTC.

V gene TRBV18 combines with J gene TRBJ1-1, with D tentatively TRBD1 (6 bases). Germline V gives CDR1 KGHSH, CDR2 LQKENI. The CDR3 is made up of 14 amino acids. The V end lost 3 bases, the J end lost 8 bases, and 16 bases lay between the germline ends. The CDR3, as DNA: TGTGCCAGCTCACCGCCGGGACACGTCCTAGAAGCTTTCTTT. This translates into CASSPPGHVLEAFF.

This chain uses TRBV5-1 with TRBJ2-3; weak D call: TRBD2 (5 bases). The CDR3 is 14 residues long. CDR1 SGHRS and CDR2 YFSETQ come from the germline V gene. V lost 1 base, J lost 3 bases, and 9 bases lay in between. The CDR3: CASSLLGDTDTQYF. The DNA for the CDR3 is TGCGCCAGCAGCTTGCTCGGGGATACAGATACGCAGTATTTT.

A few counts support this clone. The V and J genes are TRBV6-5 and TRBJ1-2; tentative D call: TRBD1 (5 bases). The CDR3 has 13 amino acids. The germline gives CDR1 MNHEY, CDR2 SVGAGI. Trimming removed 8 bases at V and 8 bases at J, with 18 bases between. The CDR3, as DNA: TGTGCCAGCGTTCGGGACTGGACAAGGGGCTACACCTTC. It codes for CASVRDWTRGYTF.

The chain recombines TRBV10-3 with TRBJ2-5, with D perhaps TRBD1 or TRBD2 (6 bases each). V was clipped by 3 bases and J by 1 base, with 12 bases between them. This CDR3 region has 15 residues. Germline V gene sequence: CDR1 ENHRY, CDR2 SYGVKD. The CDR3 loop is CAISEFGGLQETQYF. As DNA, the CDR3 is TGTGCCATCAGTGAATTCGGGGGCCTCCAAGAGACCCAGTACTTC.

This clone has only a few counts. This chain connects TRBV29-1 to TRBJ1-2; 7 nucleotides align to TRBD1. CDR3 length equals 12 residues. Germline CDR1 reads SQVTM; CDR2 reads ANQGSEA. Unmatched junction bases numbered 5, after V lost 8 bases and J lost 2 bases. The CDR3 here is CSIRDRNYGYTF. DNA for the CDR3: TGCAGCATTCGGGACAGAAACTATGGCTACACCTTC. The variable domain in full, with the rest retrieved from reference TRBV29-1 and TRBJ1-2, is SAVISQKPSRDICQRGTSLTIQCQVDSQVTMMFWYRQQPGQSLTLIATANQGSEATYESGFVIDKFPISRPNLTFSTLTVSNMSPEDSSIYLCSIRDRNYGYTFGSGTRLTVV.